The rows below give T cell receptor beta chains drawn from one sample of a study of T cell changes during pregnancy in multiple sclerosis. Profiling relied on immunoSEQ multiplex PCR, and the TCRdb table lists in-frame clones only, not all of them. The sample records around 45,000 clones, around 90% being singletons. Here the sequenced sample was CD4+ T cells from peripheral blood mononuclear cells, taken in the third trimester of pregnancy. These receptors came from a female donor with multiple sclerosis, enrolled in a pregnancy study. Each CDR3 is given with its conserved first and last residue. Each record gives: D gene, V gene, J gene, CDR3 length, CDR3 DNA, CDR3 protein. D genes are given only for firm matches.

.,TRBV11-2,TRBJ2-2,16,TGTGCCAGCAGAAACACCTGGGAGTCCAACACCGGGGAGCTGTTTTTT,CASRNTWESNTGELFF
TRBD2,TRBV7-9,TRBJ2-5,18,TGTGCCAGCAGCTTAATCACTACTAGCGGGCCCCTGCAAGAGACCCAGTACTTC,CASSLITTSGPLQETQYF
TRBD2,TRBV10-2,TRBJ2-7,16,TGCGCCAGCAGTGAGGGACTAGCGGGGAGCTCCTACGAGCAGTACTTC,CASSEGLAGSSYEQYF
TRBD1,TRBV7-2,TRBJ1-2,14,TGTGCCAGCAGCTTAGGCCAGGGGGCGGATGGCTACACCTTC,CASSLGQGADGYTF
TRBD1,TRBV18,TRBJ1-2,13,TGTGCCAGCTCACCGCAGGGGGACTATGGCTACACCTTC,CASSPQGDYGYTF
.,TRBV14,TRBJ2-1,14,TGTGCCAGCAGCCGGTTAGCGGTTAACAATGAGCAGTTCTTC,CASSRLAVNNEQFF
TRBD1,TRBV30,TRBJ1-1,15,TGTGCCTCCAAGGTAACAGGGGGTATGAACACTGAAGCTTTCTTT,CASKVTGGMNTEAFF
TRBD2,TRBV7-2,TRBJ2-7,16,TGTGCCAGCAGACGCGCTCAGACTAGCGGTTCCTACGAGCAGTACTTC,CASRRAQTSGSYEQYF
TRBD1,TRBV7-9,TRBJ1-1,16,TGTGCCAGCAGCCCACAGGGGGCGCGTAGGGACACTGAAGCTTTCTTT,CASSPQGARRDTEAFF
.,TRBV5-4,TRBJ2-1,16,TGTGCCAGCAGCTTGGCGGCGGGAAGGTCCTACAATGAGCAGTTCTTC,CASSLAAGRSYNEQFF
.,TRBV7-6,TRBJ2-6,16,TGTGCCAGCAGCTTATTAACAGGACGAGGGGCCAACGTCCTGACTTTC,CASSLLTGRGANVLTF
TRBD1,TRBV27,TRBJ1-2,12,TGTGCCAGCCAAGACAGGGGGCACGGCTACACCTTC,CASQDRGHGYTF
TRBD2,TRBV19,TRBJ2-3,17,TGTGCCAGCTCTCAACTGCCGGGACTAGCGAGCACAGATACGCAGTATTTT,CASSQLPGLASTDTQYF
TRBD2,TRBV30,TRBJ2-7,14,TGTGCCCGCTCGGGGGGACTACAACGAAACGAGCAGTACTTC,CARSGGLQRNEQYF
.,TRBV15,TRBJ2-1,16,TGTGCCACCAGCAGAGAACCCCTCGCGACCTACAATGAGCAGTTCTTC,CATSREPLATYNEQFF
TRBD1,TRBV5-1,TRBJ2-3,16,TGCGCCAGCAGCTTCGACAGGGGTTCGAGCACAGATACGCAGTATTTT,CASSFDRGSSTDTQYF
.,TRBV28,TRBJ1-2,12,TGTGCCAGCACTGCTGGGGGGAGGGGCTACACCTTC,CASTAGGRGYTF
TRBD1,TRBV7-8,TRBJ1-4,17,TGTGCCAGCAGCCCCCGCGATACAGGGGGGATTAATGAAAAACTGTTTTTT,CASSPRDTGGINEKLFF